Below, 10 T cell receptor beta chains from the same sample are listed, as sequenced in a study of cytomegalovirus exposure and HLA in healthy donors. In the PCR, 60 Vbeta and 13 Jbeta primers were used. The repertoire was sequenced with immunoSEQ multiplex PCR; TCRdb's copy has only in-frame clones and lacks some. The repertoire has some 35,000 clones, around half of them found once; the top ten carry around 6.2%. The sequenced sample was PBMCs. Every receptor here comes from a woman in her thirties or forties in good health and CMV-seropositive.

The chain employs TRBV5-1 and TRBJ2-1, with 12 bases fitting TRBD2. The CDR3 is 17 residues long. V shed 6 bases and J 0 bases; nucleotides not matched to a gene: 7. Germline-derived CDR1 and CDR2 are SGHRS and YFSETQ. The CDR3 nucleotides read TGCGCCAGCATAGGGACTAGCGGGCTAAGCTCCTACAATGAGCAGTTCTTC. It yields the protein CASIGTSGLSSYNEQFF.

This clone occurred a few times. The V call is TRBV11-2, the J call TRBJ1-1; 7 bases align to TRBD1. Germline CDR1 SGHAT, CDR2 FQNNGV. The length of the CDR3 is 12 residues. V dropped 3 bases and J dropped 6; count of bases not matched to a gene: 1. DNA for the CDR3: TGTGCCAGCAGCTTCCAGGGGGCTGAAGCTTTCTTT. It codes for CASSFQGAEAFF.

The chain uses TRBV27 and TRBJ1-3; the D gene is possibly TRBD1 (6 bases). This CDR3 is built from 13 residues. V gave up 11 bases and J gave up 1 base, with 12 bases separating them. Germline V gene lookup returns CDR1 MNHEY and CDR2 SMNVEV (reference sequence). In DNA form, the CDR3 reads TGTGCCGTGGGGACACTTTCTGGAAACACCATATATTTT. This encodes CAVGTLSGNTIYF.

The rearrangement links TRBV5-1 to TRBJ2-2; 7 bases are shared with TRBD1. This CDR3 contains 15 residues. Germline values: CDR1 SGHRS, CDR2 YFSETQ. V was clipped by 4 bases and J by 3 bases; unmatched bases: 6. The CDR3 coding sequence is TGCGCCAGCAGCCACAACAGGGGCGACACCGGGGAGCTGTTTTTT. Protein: CASSHNRGDTGELFF.

J is TRBJ1-6 and V is TRBV7-6; no clear D. V was shortened by 1 base and J by 7 bases, with 5 bases between the two germline ends. The CDR3 is 13 amino acids. Germline assignment: CDR1 SGHVS and CDR2 FNYEAQ. CDR3 protein: CASSLDLNSPLHF. DNA of the CDR3: TGTGCCAGCAGCTTAGATCTGAATTCACCCCTCCACTTT.

The gene calls are TRBV6-5 and TRBJ1-6; TRBD1 agrees at 9 bases. The CDR3 loop spans 13 amino acids. Germline V CDR1 and CDR2: MNHEY, SVGAGI. Trimming at V came to 6 bases and at J to 10 bases, leaving 4 bases not matched to a gene. The CDR3, as DNA: TGTGCCAGCAGGGGACAGGGATGGTCACCCCTCCACTTT. Translated, it gives CASRGQGWSPLHF.

The chain combines TRBV7-9 with TRBJ1-2; TRBD1 is a possible D gene (5 bases). The germline V and J ends were trimmed by 3 bases and 0 bases, with 20 bases remaining between them. The CDR3 contains 18 residues. Germline lookup yields CDR1 SEHNR and CDR2 FQNEAQ (reference sequence). DNA for the CDR3: TGTGCCAGCAGCTTCCCCCTCATTTTGGGGACTACTAACTATGGCTACACCTTC. It translates to CASSFPLILGTTNYGYTF.

The gene calls are TRBV4-2 and TRBJ2-7; D might be TRBD2 (6 bases). Trimming took 1 base from V and 6 from J, leaving 10 bases between them. This CDR3 has 13 amino acids. Germline lookup yields CDR1 LGHNA and CDR2 YNFKEQ. CDR3 residues: CASSQALAGEQYF. DNA for the CDR3: TGTGCCAGCAGCCAAGCACTAGCAGGCGAGCAGTACTTC.

This clone was seen more than once but under ten times. This chain joins TRBV10-2 and TRBJ1-5, with D possibly matching TRBD1 (5 bases). The ends were cut back, 3 bases at V and 2 bases at J, with 8 bases in the middle. The CDR3 length is 14 residues. CDR1 is WSHSY and CDR2 is SAAADI in the germline V gene. This CDR3 is CASSDVGGNQPQHF. The CDR3 DNA sequence: TGCGCCAGCAGTGATGTAGGGGGCAATCAGCCCCAGCATTTT.

CDR3: CAISGQGRNQPQHF. DNA for the CDR3: TGTGCCATCAGTGGACAGGGCCGCAATCAGCCCCAGCATTTT. The rearrangement links TRBV10-3 to TRBJ1-5; TRBD1 matches 7 bases. This CDR3 is built from 14 residues. V lost 4 bases, J lost 2 bases, and 2 bases stayed unmatched. In germline, CDR1 is ENHRY, CDR2 SYGVKD.